This TCR beta chain was identified during a study of T cell changes during pregnancy in multiple sclerosis. V was cut by 5 bases and J by 2 bases, with 13 bases left in between. The CDR3 extends over 13 amino acids. CDR1 is SQVTM and CDR2 is ANQGSEA in the germline V gene. Method: immunoSEQ multiplex PCR; TCRdb's copy keeps in-frame clones and lacks some. The repertoire includes tens of thousands of clones, 92% of them detected once, and 2.6% sits in the top ten. This sequence originates from a female donor with multiple sclerosis, enrolled in a pregnancy study. The genes are TRBV29-1 and TRBJ2-7, with a weak D call TRBD1 (5 bases). The sample was peripheral blood, taken before pregnancy. The CDR3 region has the DNA TGCAGCGTTAGGGAAGACAGAGCCTACGAGCAGTACTTC. Translating gives CSVREDRAYEQYF.